This T cell receptor beta chain is from a study of cytomegalovirus exposure and HLA in healthy donors. The method was immunoSEQ multiplex PCR; TCRdb's version includes in-frame clones alone and lacks a portion of them. The table lists around 250,000 clones, around 90% of them singletons, with 0.3% to 0.4% in the top ten. Remarks on this clone: Its target is not known.

Study outcomes and limitations: TCR sequences were mostly rare, though some public TCRs occurred in many donors.

Germline trimming cut 7 bases from V and 1 base from J; bases unmatched to any gene: 12. Per the germline V gene, CDR1 is LNHDA and CDR2 is SQIVND (reference sequence). The CDR3 is 16 amino acids. V is TRBV19 and J is TRBJ2-5, with 7 bases fitting TRBD2. The specimen sequenced was PBMCs. The sequence was obtained from a young woman in good health and CMV-seronegative. The CDR3 DNA is TGTGCCAGTACGGGGGGTGCTAAACCTTTCCAAGAGACCCAGTACTTC. Translated, it gives CASTGGAKPFQETQYF. Variable domain in full (rest from reference TRBV19 and TRBJ2-5): DGGITQSPKYLFRKEGQNVTLSCEQNLNHDAMYWYRQDPGQGLRLIYYSQIVNDFQKGDIAEGYSVSREKKESFPLTVTSAQKNPTAFYLCASTGGAKPFQETQYFGPGTRLLVL.